This T cell receptor beta chain was sequenced during a study of T cell responses to AZD1222 COVID-19 vaccine. Sequenced by immunoSEQ multiplex PCR; TCRdb stores in-frame clones only, minus some. The sample carries 100,000 to 150,000 clones, nearly 95% recorded once. As for this clone: Its target is not known.

The CDR3 runs to 13 residues. V was pared by 9 bases and J by 4 bases, with 15 bases between. Germline V CDR1 and CDR2: LNHDA, SQIVND (reference sequence). Notes on the study in general: Along spike, vaccine-associated CD4 TCRs were found throughout, with dominance at 160-218 and 743-854. A mostly white British donor set with more females was recruited, and clonal diversity was possibly underestimated. Increases in Spike-specific TCR breadth and depth were seen after two AZD1222 doses.

This TCR came from an adult in good health. The starting material was peripheral blood, obtained on day 0 of AZD1222 vaccination. The chain uses TRBV19 and TRBJ1-2; possibly TRBD1 for D (6 bases). CDR3 loop: CASYLQGSYGYTF. CDR3 DNA: TGTGCCAGCTACTTACAGGGCTCCTATGGCTACACCTTC. The variable domain in full, completed from reference TRBV19 and TRBJ1-2, reads DGGITQSPKYLFRKEGQNVTLSCEQNLNHDAMYWYRQDPGQGLRLIYYSQIVNDFQKGDIAEGYSVSREKKESFPLTVTSAQKNPTAFYLCASYLQGSYGYTFGSGTRLTVV.